Below are 17 T cell receptor beta chains sequenced from a single sample in a study of T cells expressing NK-cell markers. Reanalyzing the 5' RACE reads, TCRdb keeps one entry per CDR3 protein, without DNA. The table lists about 550,000 distinct CDR3 sequences. The sequencing input was blood T cells: a sorted CD56 or NKG2C T cell subset, CD4+ or CD8+ T cells, or bulk PBMC T cells (not recorded which). The receptors derive from a man between 18 and 29 years old in good health.

The rearrangement links TRBV20-1 to TRBJ1-2; TCRdb lists TRBD1, though no DNA is available to test this call. The CDR3 is 15 amino acids. Germline CDR1 and CDR2: DFQATT and SNEGSKA (reference sequence). CDR3: CSARAIPTRDYGYTF.

The chain links TRBV12-3 or TRBV12-4 to TRBJ2-2; there is no DNA to check the TCRdb D call of TRBD1. The CDR3 is 16 amino acids. CDR3 sequence reads: CASRPSGTGVTGELFF.

This chain connects TRBV12-5 to TRBJ2-1; TCRdb reports TRBD2, a call that lacks DNA to check it against. Germline lookup yields CDR1 LGHNT and CDR2 FRNRAP. There are 18 residues in the CDR3. CDR3 amino acids: CASGLVLGLAETYNEQFF.

CDR3 amino acids: CASSQWDREETQYF. V and J are TRBV3-1 and TRBJ2-5; no DNA is available, so the TRBD1 call from TCRdb remains unchecked. CDR1 and CDR2 from the germline V gene are LGHDT and YNNKEL (reference sequence). The CDR3 totals 14 residues.

CDR3 sequence: CASSLERPSTDTQYF. V is TRBV27 and J is TRBJ2-3. The CDR3 runs to 15 residues. The germline gives CDR1 MNHEY, CDR2 SMNVEV (reference sequence).

The chain joins TRBV10-3 to TRBJ1-5; TCRdb's D call, TRBD1, is unchecked because there is no DNA. The CDR3 is 12 residues long. Germline V CDR1 and CDR2: ENHRY, SYGVKD. The CDR3 region is CAIGGQGQPQHF.

V gene TRBV11-3 combines with J gene TRBJ2-1. Germline CDR1 reads SGHNT; CDR2 reads YENEEA. The CDR3 is 13 residues long. The CDR3: CASSLRWTDEQFF.

The chain recombines TRBV20-1 with TRBJ2-1; TCRdb lists TRBD2, though no DNA is available to test this call. The CDR3 covers 17 residues. Germline CDR1 DFQATT, CDR2 SNEGSKA (reference sequence). The CDR3: CSAGDLSGSISYNEQFF.

This sequence joins TRBV7-9 and TRBJ2-3. Per the germline V gene, CDR1 is SEHNR and CDR2 is FQNEAQ (reference sequence). The CDR3 runs to 14 residues. The CDR3 here is CAGKSWKGTDTQYF.

The V and J genes are TRBV4-1 and TRBJ2-3; TCRdb's D call, TRBD2, is unchecked because there is no DNA. Germline V CDR1 and CDR2: MGHRA, YSYEKL. The CDR3 extends over 15 amino acids. This CDR3 is CASSPMDSTGGTQYF.

The chain combines TRBV20-1 with TRBJ2-5; TCRdb outputs TRBD2, but without DNA this stays unchecked. The CDR3 is 15 amino acids. Germline V CDR1 and CDR2: DFQATT, SNEGSKA (reference sequence). CDR3 residues: CSARQVAGKRETQYF.

This rearrangement joins TRBV25-1 to TRBJ2-1; checking the TCRdb D call of TRBD2 is not possible without DNA. The V gene's germline CDR1 is MGHDK and CDR2 SYGVNS. This CDR3 region has 13 residues. CDR3 sequence: CASSSREGVEQFF. Variable domain in full (rest from reference TRBV25-1 and TRBJ2-1): EADIYQTPRYLVIGTGKKITLECSQTMGHDKMYWYQQDPGMELHLIHYSYGVNSTEKGDLSSESTVSRIRTEHFPLTLESARPSHTSQYLCASSSREGVEQFFGPGTRLTVL.

J is TRBJ2-1 and V is TRBV29-1. The germline gives CDR1 SQVTM, CDR2 ANQGSEA. The CDR3 has 17 amino acids. CDR3 loop: CSVVGWSRRGAYNEQFF.

The chain links TRBV11-2 to TRBJ1-2; the TCRdb call, TRBD1, lacks DNA for checking. CDR1 and CDR2 from the germline V gene are SGHAT and FQNNGV. This CDR3 has 13 amino acids. The CDR3 spells CASRATGGSGYTF.

This chain links TRBV20-1 with TRBJ1-5; TCRdb outputs TRBD1, but without DNA this stays unchecked. The CDR3 is made up of 15 amino acids. Germline lookup yields CDR1 DFQATT and CDR2 SNEGSKA (reference sequence). The chain's CDR3 is CSARGGADSNQPQHF.

The V call is TRBV7-7, the J call TRBJ1-6; TCRdb calls TRBD1, which cannot be checked without DNA. This CDR3 is 16 amino acids long. The germline V gene encodes CDR1 SSHAT and CDR2 FNYEAQ (reference sequence). The CDR3 sequence: CASSKLGQTDNSPLHF.

J is TRBJ1-1 and V is TRBV7-9; TCRdb calls TRBD1, which cannot be checked without DNA. The CDR3 loop spans 17 amino acids. Germline V gives CDR1 SEHNR, CDR2 FQNEAQ (reference sequence). The CDR3 protein is CASSFQLRRGLNTEAFF.